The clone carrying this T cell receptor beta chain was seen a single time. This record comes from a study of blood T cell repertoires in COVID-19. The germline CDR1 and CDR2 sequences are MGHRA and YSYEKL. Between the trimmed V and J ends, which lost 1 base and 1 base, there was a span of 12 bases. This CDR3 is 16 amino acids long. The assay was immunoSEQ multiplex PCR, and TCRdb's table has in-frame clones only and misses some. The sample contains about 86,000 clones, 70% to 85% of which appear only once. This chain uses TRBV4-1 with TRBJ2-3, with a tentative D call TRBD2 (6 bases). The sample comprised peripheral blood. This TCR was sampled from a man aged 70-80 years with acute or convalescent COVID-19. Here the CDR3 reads CASSQGGDGRTDTQYF. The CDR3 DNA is TGCGCCAGCAGCCAAGGCGGGGACGGACGCACAGATACGCAGTATTTT.